This T cell receptor beta chain emerged from a study of post-analysis software for immune sequencing data. Study in general: The disease courses spanned relapsing-remitting, secondary progressive and progressive-relapsing forms of multiple sclerosis.

Comment on this clonotype: No antigen is known for it.

CDR1 and CDR2 (germline): MNHNY, SVGAGI (reference sequence). This CDR3 is built from 16 residues. V gave up 10 bases and J gave up 0 bases, with 16 bases separating them. TCR beta libraries were prepared from cDNA with unique molecular identifiers. T cells, roughly 0.95 to 10 million of them, yielded roughly 0.5 million cDNA molecules. TCRdb fed the PCR reads into MiXCR, producing one record per CDR3 protein. The sample shows roughly 800,000 distinct CDR3 sequences, 25% to 30% of them seen only once. Whole-study results and caveats: Analysis by F measure revealed that same-batch samples clustered strongly together. Patients used about five TRBV segments, including TRBV5-6, TRBV5-1 and TRBV20-1, more often than controls. Significantly lower normalized Chao1 diversity was found in patients with multiple sclerosis relative to controls.

The sequenced sample consisted of blood. The origin of this receptor is a girl between 10 and 17 years old with multiple sclerosis. V usage is TRBV6-6 and J usage is TRBJ2-6, with D perhaps matching TRBD1 (6 bases). CDR3 coding DNA: TGTGCCACGACGGACAGCACTAACTCTGGGGCCAACGTCCTGACTTTC. Translation: CATTDSTNSGANVLTF.